The 32 T cell receptor beta chains below all came from one sample that was sequenced in a study of shared clonotypes between healthy human individuals. Sequencing used immunoSEQ multiplex PCR; TCRdb keeps in-frame clones, though not all of them. Of under 600,000 clones listed, 97% were seen once; the top ten hold about 0.06%. Sequencing input: naive CD4+ T cells sorted from blood. The subset was: CD45RA+ positively selected. The receptors here all came from a woman under 40 in good health.

V gene TRBV7-9 combines with J gene TRBJ2-3; 9 nucleotides line up with TRBD2. Germline loops: CDR1 SEHNR, CDR2 FQNEAQ (reference sequence). The CDR3 is 14 residues long. V dropped 7 bases and J dropped 6; count of bases not matched to a gene: 8. The CDR3 DNA reads TGTGCCAGCAATTTGCGGGAGGGCCGCGATACGCAGTATTTT. Its translation is CASNLREGRDTQYF.

The gene calls are TRBV18 and TRBJ1-2, with 7 bases that match TRBD1. Trimming took 3 bases from V and 7 from J; bases not matched to a gene: 8. This CDR3 is 14 amino acids long. Germline lookup yields CDR1 KGHSH and CDR2 LQKENI. CDR3 coding DNA: TGTGCCAGCTCACCCGACAGGGAGTATCTTGGCTACACCTTC. Its translation: CASSPDREYLGYTF.

The rearrangement uses TRBV4-2 and TRBJ2-7; 13 bases are a match to TRBD2. Trimming at V came to 6 bases and at J to 0 bases, leaving 8 bases not matched to a gene. Germline V gene data show CDR1 as LGHNA and CDR2 as YNFKEQ. This CDR3 is built from 17 residues. For the CDR3, the DNA is TGTGCCAGCAGTCCAGGACTAGCGGGGGCGAGCTCCTACGAGCAGTACTTC. Amino acid sequence: CASSPGLAGASSYEQYF.

The chain is built from TRBV7-2 and TRBJ2-1; D is unclear. Trimming removed 5 bases at V and 8 bases at J, with 7 bases between. The CDR3 extends over 11 amino acids. Germline CDR1 reads SGHTA; CDR2 reads FQGNSA. In DNA, the CDR3 is TGTGCCAGCAGCCCCTGGGATGAGCAGTTCTTC. It is translated as CASSPWDEQFF.

This clone has just one count. This chain connects TRBV4-1 to TRBJ2-6, with 12 bases aligning to TRBD1. This CDR3 region has 21 residues. Trimming took 6 bases from V and 2 from J; bases not matched to a gene: 17. Germline CDR1 MGHRA, CDR2 YSYEKL. The CDR3 nucleotides read TGCGCCAGCAGTCAAAAGGCGAAACTCGGGACAGGGGGCCCTGGGGCCAACGTCCTGACTTTC. It codes for CASSQKAKLGTGGPGANVLTF.

The chain employs TRBV27 and TRBJ2-7; the D gene is possibly TRBD1 (6 bases). Germline CDR1 is MNHEY and CDR2 is SMNVEV (reference sequence). The CDR3 runs to 14 residues. With 2 bases removed from V and 3 bases from J, the gap between germline ends came to 11 bases. The CDR3 loop reads CASSLRQESYEQYF. In DNA form, the CDR3 reads TGTGCCAGCAGTTTAAGACAGGAAAGCTACGAGCAGTACTTC.

The chain is built from TRBV29-1 and TRBJ2-3, with 8 bases identical to TRBD1. J lost 4 bases, V lost 4 bases, and 13 bases had no gene match. This CDR3 has 16 residues. Germline CDR1 is SQVTM and CDR2 is ANQGSEA. The CDR3 bases are TGCAGCGTTGCGAGCAGCAGGGGGCTCATGGCAGATACGCAGTATTTT. Translated: CSVASSRGLMADTQYF.

V is TRBV21-1 and J is TRBJ1-5. TRBV21-1 is a recognized pseudogene. The CDR3 extends over 11 amino acids. In nucleotides, the CDR3 is TGTGCCAGCCCCAGGAGTGGGCCCCAGCATTTT. Translated: CASPRSGPQHF.

This chain links TRBV10-3 with TRBJ1-1; possibly TRBD1 for D (5 bases). Looked up from germline, CDR1 is ENHRY and CDR2 is SYGVKD. This CDR3 comprises 16 residues. Trimming removed 6 bases from V and 4 bases from J, with 21 bases in between. CDR3 sequence (DNA): TGTGCCATCAGGAACTCCTACCCGCCAGGGTCCACTGAAGCTTTCTTT. This encodes CAIRNSYPPGSTEAFF.

The rearrangement links TRBV5-5 to TRBJ1-4; D remains ambiguous. Trimming left V 3 bases short and J 0 bases short, with 6 bases between. Germline CDR1 is SGHKS and CDR2 is YYEKEE (reference sequence). The CDR3 has 14 amino acids. CDR3 residues: CASSSYTTNEKLFF. The CDR3 nucleotides read TGTGCCAGCAGCTCCTATACAACTAATGAAAAACTGTTTTTT.

The chain couples TRBV5-1 to TRBJ2-1; TRBD1 agrees at 7 bases. The CDR3 contains 13 residues. J lost 4 bases, V lost 3 bases, and 1 base had no gene match. Germline V gene sequence: CDR1 SGHRS, CDR2 YFSETQ. In DNA, the CDR3 is TGCGCCAGCAGCTCGGGACAGTACAATGAGCAGTTCTTC. This translates into CASSSGQYNEQFF.

The CDR3 DNA reads as TGTGCCAGCAGTTACGGGCTGACCCTCGGGGAGCAGTACTTC. Amino acid sequence: CASSYGLTLGEQYF. The chain employs TRBV6-5 and TRBJ2-7; D gene ambiguous. The CDR3 runs 14 residues. Per germline, CDR1 MNHEY and CDR2 SVGAGI. Trimming took off 2 bases at V and 7 bases at J, with 15 bases between the two ends.

The V and J genes are TRBV5-1 and TRBJ2-2, with unresolved D. The V and J ends lost 3 bases and 7 bases respectively, with 19 bases between them. This CDR3 has 16 amino acids. CDR1 is SGHRS, CDR2 YFSETQ, per germline. The CDR3 reads CASSSLFWTHDGELFF. For the CDR3, the DNA is TGCGCCAGCAGCTCTCTATTTTGGACCCACGACGGGGAGCTGTTTTTT.

This sequence joins TRBV6-4 and TRBJ1-5; tentative D call: TRBD1 (6 bases). The CDR3 is 17 residues long. Per germline, CDR1 MRHNA and CDR2 SNTAGT. The V end lost 2 bases, the J end lost 7 bases, and 21 bases lay between the germline ends. The DNA for the CDR3 is TGTGCCAGCAGTGACCGCGGGGCAGGGGATTGGAAACAGCCCCAGCATTTT. Translated, it gives CASSDRGAGDWKQPQHF.

The rearrangement joins TRBV6-1 to TRBJ1-1; D not certain. Germline CDR1 and CDR2: MNHNS and SASEGT. This CDR3 region has 15 residues. Trimming stripped 4 bases from V and 3 bases from J, with 15 bases between. CDR3 region: CASSARPERDTEAFF. The CDR3 DNA sequence: TGTGCCAGCAGTGCCCGCCCCGAGCGGGACACTGAAGCTTTCTTT.

V and J are TRBV28 and TRBJ1-2; 8 bases fit TRBD1. With 6 bases clipped from V and 2 bases from J, the junction kept 11 bases outside the gene matches. The CDR3 spans 16 residues. The germline V gene has CDR1 MDHEN and CDR2 SYDVKM. Written as DNA, the CDR3 is TGTGCCAGCAGGGATGGACAGGGACTCTTCAACTATGGCTACACCTTC. Amino acids: CASRDGQGLFNYGYTF.

The V gene is TRBV4-1, the J gene TRBJ2-1, with TRBD2 matching over 11 bases. The CDR3 consists of 17 residues. Germline-derived CDR1 and CDR2 are MGHRA and YSYEKL. V lost 2 bases to trimming and J lost 2 bases; unmatched junction nucleotides: 5. CDR3 coding DNA: TGCGCCAGCAGCCAACCGGGACTAGCGGACACCTACAATGAGCAGTTCTTC. The encoded protein is CASSQPGLADTYNEQFF.

This clone occurred once. The CDR3 loop reads CASKADRASSYNEQFF. DNA for the CDR3: TGTGCCAGCAAAGCCGACAGGGCGAGCTCCTACAATGAGCAGTTCTTC. The V call is TRBV28, the J call TRBJ2-1, with 7 bases identical to TRBD1. In germline, CDR1 is MDHEN, CDR2 SYDVKM. Trimming at V came to 7 bases and at J to 0 bases, leaving 9 bases not matched to a gene. The CDR3 length is 16 residues.

This rearrangement joins TRBV2 to TRBJ2-2, with D possibly being TRBD2 (5 bases). This CDR3 spans 14 amino acids. Germline loops: CDR1 SNHLY, CDR2 FYNNEI. Trimming removed 8 bases from V and 0 bases from J, with 10 bases in between. The CDR3 region has the DNA TGTGCCAGCTTTAGCGTCGCGAACACCGGGGAGCTGTTTTTT. This translates into CASFSVANTGELFF.

J is TRBJ2-7 and V is TRBV18, with no clear D. Trimming left V 6 bases short and J 3 bases short, with 12 bases between. CDR3 size: 13 residues. Germline CDR1 and CDR2: KGHSH and LQKENI. The CDR3 bases are TGTGCCAGCTCTACGACGGACCTCTACGAGCAGTACTTC. It encodes CASSTTDLYEQYF.

The chain links TRBV10-3 to TRBJ2-1; 7 bases fit TRBD2. Germline assignment: CDR1 ENHRY and CDR2 SYGVKD. The CDR3 extends over 14 amino acids. With 6 bases clipped from V and 3 bases from J, the junction kept 5 bases outside the gene matches. The CDR3 nucleotides are TGTGCCATCAGGGGGACTACCCGCTACAATGAGCAGTTCTTC. Encoded protein: CAIRGTTRYNEQFF.

This clone is a singleton in its sample. CDR3 DNA sequence: TGTGCCAGCTCACCACGAGTAGACACTGAAGCTTTCTTT. It codes for CASSPRVDTEAFF. V usage is TRBV18 and J usage is TRBJ1-1; D is unresolved. CDR1 and CDR2 from the germline V gene are KGHSH and LQKENI. The length of the CDR3 is 13 residues. Trimming cost V 1 base and J 3 bases, with 6 bases left between them.

This chain connects TRBV5-5 to TRBJ2-5; D ambiguous. This CDR3 is 13 amino acids long. CDR1 and CDR2 (germline): SGHKS, YYEKEE (reference sequence). The V and J ends lost 1 base and 1 base respectively, with 5 bases between them. The CDR3 coding sequence is TGTGCCAGCAGCTTGTTGTCCCAAGAGACCCAGTACTTC. It specifies CASSLLSQETQYF.

The chain combines TRBV5-1 with TRBJ2-5; TRBD2 aligns across 12 bases. The junction had 4 bases not matched to a gene; V was cut back by 3 bases and J by 1 base. The CDR3 loop spans 16 amino acids. Germline loops: CDR1 SGHRS, CDR2 YFSETQ. The CDR3 sequence: CASSYLAGGGQETQYF. CDR3 sequence (DNA): TGCGCCAGCAGCTACCTAGCGGGAGGGGGCCAAGAGACCCAGTACTTC. Based on the CDR3 plus reference TRBV5-1 and TRBJ2-5, the full variable domain is KAGVTQTPRYLIKTRGQQVTLSCSPISGHRSVSWYQQTPGQGLQFLFEYFSETQRNKGNFPGRFSGRQFSNSRSEMNVSTLELGDSALYLCASSYLAGGGQETQYFGPGTRLLVL.

This chain connects TRBV27 to TRBJ1-1, with 8 bases matching TRBD1. CDR3 length: 17 amino acids. Germline lookup yields CDR1 MNHEY and CDR2 SMNVEV (reference sequence). V was pared by 3 bases and J by 0 bases, with 9 bases of the junction left unmatched. The CDR3 reads CASSFYYGTGMNTEAFF. The CDR3 DNA reads as TGTGCCAGCAGTTTCTATTACGGGACAGGTATGAACACTGAAGCTTTCTTT.

This clone has a single count. The V gene is TRBV19, the J gene TRBJ2-1; weak D call: TRBD2 (5 bases). V was pared by 4 bases and J by 1 base, with 17 bases between. Looked up from germline, CDR1 is LNHDA and CDR2 is SQIVND (reference sequence). The CDR3 has 17 amino acids. This chain's CDR3 is CASSTLSRDLSYNEQFF. CDR3 bases: TGTGCCAGTAGTACCCTTAGTCGGGATTTATCCTACAATGAGCAGTTCTTC.

V and J are TRBV27 and TRBJ1-1; 7 nucleotides align to TRBD1. The CDR3 spans 13 residues. The V gene's germline CDR1 is MNHEY and CDR2 SMNVEV (reference sequence). The junction had 5 bases not matched to a gene; V was cut back by 3 bases and J by 7 bases. CDR3 nucleotide sequence: TGTGCCAGCAGTTTTGGACAGGAGGGTGAAGCTTTCTTT. This sequence encodes CASSFGQEGEAFF.

The chain carries TRBV5-1 and TRBJ2-7; D assignment may be TRBD1 or TRBD2 (5 bases each). CDR1 SGHRS and CDR2 YFSETQ come from the germline V gene. The CDR3 extends over 14 amino acids. The ends were cut back, 2 bases at V and 7 bases at J, with 16 bases in the middle. CDR3 DNA: TGCGCCAGCAGCTTCGGGGACGGGGTCGGGGAGCAGTACTTC. It encodes CASSFGDGVGEQYF. Full variable domain (outside the CDR3, taken from reference TRBV5-1 and TRBJ2-7): KAGVTQTPRYLIKTRGQQVTLSCSPISGHRSVSWYQQTPGQGLQFLFEYFSETQRNKGNFPGRFSGRQFSNSRSEMNVSTLELGDSALYLCASSFGDGVGEQYFGPGTRLTVT.

The V and J genes are TRBV27 and TRBJ2-7, with D tentatively TRBD1 or TRBD2 (5 bases each). Deletions cut 6 bases from V and 4 bases from J, with 10 bases between. CDR1 and CDR2 from the germline V gene are MNHEY and SMNVEV (reference sequence). This CDR3 spans 12 amino acids. Here the CDR3 reads CASRPGLYEQYF. CDR3 nucleotide sequence: TGTGCCAGCAGGCCGGGGCTTTACGAGCAGTACTTC.

The chain combines TRBV9 with TRBJ2-3; 7 bases fit TRBD2. V shed 3 bases and J 4 bases; nucleotides not matched to a gene: 8. This CDR3 has 15 amino acids. Germline-derived CDR1 and CDR2 are SGDLS and YYNGEE. The CDR3 is CASSAAVGGPDTQYF. The CDR3 coding sequence is TGTGCCAGCAGCGCAGCGGTGGGAGGGCCAGATACGCAGTATTTT. Full variable domain (rest looked up from reference TRBV9 and TRBJ2-3): DSGVTQTPKHLITATGQRVTLRCSPRSGDLSVYWYQQSLDQGLQFLIQYYNGEERAKGNILERFSAQQFPDLHSELNLSSLELGDSALYFCASSAAVGGPDTQYFGPGTRLTVL.

CDR3 sequence reads: CASSWAPGTGAEQYF. The CDR3 bases are TGCGCCAGCAGCTGGGCTCCCGGGACAGGAGCCGAGCAGTACTTC. The chain links TRBV5-1 to TRBJ2-7, with 8 nucleotides matching TRBD1. Trimming cost V 3 bases and J 6 bases; bases outside gene matches: 11. Germline CDR1 is SGHRS and CDR2 is YFSETQ. This CDR3 has 15 amino acids.

V and J are TRBV6-5 and TRBJ1-4, with 7 bases that match TRBD1. The CDR3 is 15 residues long. V lost 2 bases, J lost 3 bases, and 3 bases stayed unmatched. Germline lookup yields CDR1 MNHEY and CDR2 SVGAGI. The CDR3: CASSYDRAANEKLFF. CDR3 coding DNA: TGTGCCAGCAGTTACGACAGGGCTGCTAATGAAAAACTGTTTTTT.